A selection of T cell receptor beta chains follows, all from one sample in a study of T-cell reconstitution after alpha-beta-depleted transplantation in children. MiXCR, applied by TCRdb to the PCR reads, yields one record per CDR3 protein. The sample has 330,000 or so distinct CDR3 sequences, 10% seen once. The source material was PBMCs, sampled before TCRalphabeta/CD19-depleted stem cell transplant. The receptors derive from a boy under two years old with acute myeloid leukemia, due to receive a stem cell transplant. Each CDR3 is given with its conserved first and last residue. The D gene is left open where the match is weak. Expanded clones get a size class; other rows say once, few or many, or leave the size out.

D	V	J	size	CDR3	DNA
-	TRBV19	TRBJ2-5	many	CASSTLTQGEIGRTQYF	TGTGCCAGTAGTACACTCACCCAGGGAGAGATTGGGCGTACCCAGTACTTC
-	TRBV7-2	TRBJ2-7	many	CASSLGAYEQYF	TGTGCCAGCAGCTTAGGGGCCTACGAGCAGTACTTC
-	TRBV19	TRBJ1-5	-	CASSWEPVGNQPQHF	TGTGCCAGTAGTTGGGAGCCGGTGGGCAATCAGCCCCAGCATTTT
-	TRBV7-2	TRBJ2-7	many	CASSSAYGNEQYF	TGTGCCAGCAGCTCCGCCTACGGCAACGAGCAGTACTTC
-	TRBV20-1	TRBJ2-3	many	CSAGQDRVTDTQYF	TGCAGTGCTGGGCAGGACCGGGTCACAGATACGCAGTATTTT
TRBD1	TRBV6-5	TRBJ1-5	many	CASRLQGADQPQHF	TGTGCCAGCAGACTACAGGGGGCCGATCAGCCCCAGCATTTT
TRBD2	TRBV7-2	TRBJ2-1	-	CASSSRTSGVAHNEQFF	TGTGCCAGCAGCTCCCGGACTAGCGGGGTCGCCCACAATGAGCAGTTCTTC
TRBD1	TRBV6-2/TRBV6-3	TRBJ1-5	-	CASSYSMDSGTANSNQPQHF	TGTGCCAGCAGTTACTCGATGGACTCCGGGACAGCTAATAGCAATCAGCCCCAGCATTTT
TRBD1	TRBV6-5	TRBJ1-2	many	CASSYRDREKKGYTF	TGTGCCAGCAGTTACCGGGACAGGGAGAAGAAGGGCTACACCTTC
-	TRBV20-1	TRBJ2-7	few	CSARDQFRWTGYEQYF	TGCAGTGCTAGAGATCAGTTCCGCTGGACTGGCTACGAGCAGTACTTC
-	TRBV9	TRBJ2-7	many	CASSGTVPYEQYF	TGTGCCAGCAGCGGCACAGTTCCTTACGAGCAGTACTTC
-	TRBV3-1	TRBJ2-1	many	CASSRDSVRGNEQFF	TGTGCCAGCAGCCGGGACTCCGTCAGAGGCAATGAGCAGTTCTTC
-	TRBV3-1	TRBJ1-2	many	CASSQLPRDTINYGYTF	TGTGCCAGCAGCCAACTACCTCGGGACACGATTAACTATGGCTACACCTTC
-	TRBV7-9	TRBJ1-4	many	CASSSLATNEKLFF	TGTGCCAGCAGTTCCCTTGCAACTAATGAAAAACTGTTTTTT
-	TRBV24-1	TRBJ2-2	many	CATSASGDLGELFF	TGTGCCACCAGTGCGTCAGGGGATCTCGGGGAGCTGTTTTTT
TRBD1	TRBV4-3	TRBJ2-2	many	CASSQRDRDGTGELFF	TGCGCCAGCAGCCAAAGGGACAGAGATGGCACCGGGGAGCTGTTTTTT
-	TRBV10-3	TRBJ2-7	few	CAISESLGLGDSSYEQYF	TGTGCCATCAGTGAGAGTCTGGGTTTAGGGGATAGCTCCTACGAGCAGTACTTC
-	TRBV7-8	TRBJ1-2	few	CASSPPFPGRNSYTF	TGTGCCAGCAGCCCCCCATTCCCCGGGAGAAATTCCTACACCTTC
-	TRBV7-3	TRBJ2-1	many	CASSQDGSSYNEQFF	TGTGCCAGCAGCCAGGACGGTAGCTCCTACAATGAGCAGTTCTTC
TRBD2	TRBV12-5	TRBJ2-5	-	CASGFSGAGLAGGPVETQYF	TGTGCTAGTGGCTTCTCAGGGGCCGGGCTAGCGGGGGGGCCGGTGGAGACCCAGTACTTC
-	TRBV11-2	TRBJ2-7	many	CASSLEAGSSYEQYF	TGTGCCAGCAGCTTAGAGGCTGGGTCTTCCTACGAGCAGTACTTC
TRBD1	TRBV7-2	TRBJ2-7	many	CASSLGAGTGRYEQYF	TGTGCCAGCAGCTTAGGAGCCGGGACAGGGAGGTACGAGCAGTACTTC
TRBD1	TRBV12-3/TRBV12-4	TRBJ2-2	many	CASSLRGPETGELFF	TGTGCCAGCAGTTTAAGGGGGCCGGAGACCGGGGAGCTGTTTTTT
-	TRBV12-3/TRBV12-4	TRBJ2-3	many	CASSLGVADTQYF	TGTGCCAGCAGTTTAGGGGTAGCAGATACGCAGTATTTT
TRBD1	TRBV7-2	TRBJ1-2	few	CASSLGAGTAYGYTF	TGTGCCAGCAGCTTAGGGGCCGGGACAGCCTATGGCTACACCTTC
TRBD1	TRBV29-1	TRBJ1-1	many	CSLARQGVTEAFF	TGCAGCCTCGCACGACAGGGGGTAACTGAAGCTTTCTTT
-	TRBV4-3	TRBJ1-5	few	CASSQDTANQPQHF	TGCGCCAGCAGCCAAGATACCGCCAATCAGCCCCAGCATTTT
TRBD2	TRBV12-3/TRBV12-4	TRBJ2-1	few	CASSLGQPTSGRPYNEQFF	TGTGCCAGCAGTTTAGGACAGCCTACTAGCGGGAGACCCTACAATGAGCAGTTCTTC
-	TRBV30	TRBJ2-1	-	CAWGRSTYNEQFF	TGTGCCTGGGGACGGAGTACCTACAATGAGCAGTTCTTC
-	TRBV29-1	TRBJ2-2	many	CSVVGQGLNTGELFF	TGCAGCGTTGTTGGGCAGGGGTTGAACACCGGGGAGCTGTTTTTT
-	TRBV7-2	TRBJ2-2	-	CASSPAGPGELFF	TGTGCCAGCAGCCCCGCGGGGCCCGGGGAGCTGTTTTTT
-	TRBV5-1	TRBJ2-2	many	CASSLSGANTGELFF	TGCGCCAGCAGCTTGTCAGGGGCCAACACCGGGGAGCTGTTTTTT
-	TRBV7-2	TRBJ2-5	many	CASSLRPRGETQYF	TGTGCCAGCAGCTTAAGGCCTAGGGGGGAGACCCAGTACTTC
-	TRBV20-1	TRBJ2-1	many	CSAHGQSKVNRVYNEQFF	TGCAGTGCGCACGGACAGTCGAAGGTCAACCGGGTCTACAATGAGCAGTTCTTC
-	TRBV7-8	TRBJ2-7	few	CASSPVRESYEQYF	TGTGCCAGCAGCCCCGTCAGGGAATCCTACGAGCAGTACTTC
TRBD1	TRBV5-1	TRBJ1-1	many	CASSFGRGLKNTEAFF	TGCGCCAGCAGCTTCGGCAGGGGGCTAAAGAACACTGAAGCTTTCTTT